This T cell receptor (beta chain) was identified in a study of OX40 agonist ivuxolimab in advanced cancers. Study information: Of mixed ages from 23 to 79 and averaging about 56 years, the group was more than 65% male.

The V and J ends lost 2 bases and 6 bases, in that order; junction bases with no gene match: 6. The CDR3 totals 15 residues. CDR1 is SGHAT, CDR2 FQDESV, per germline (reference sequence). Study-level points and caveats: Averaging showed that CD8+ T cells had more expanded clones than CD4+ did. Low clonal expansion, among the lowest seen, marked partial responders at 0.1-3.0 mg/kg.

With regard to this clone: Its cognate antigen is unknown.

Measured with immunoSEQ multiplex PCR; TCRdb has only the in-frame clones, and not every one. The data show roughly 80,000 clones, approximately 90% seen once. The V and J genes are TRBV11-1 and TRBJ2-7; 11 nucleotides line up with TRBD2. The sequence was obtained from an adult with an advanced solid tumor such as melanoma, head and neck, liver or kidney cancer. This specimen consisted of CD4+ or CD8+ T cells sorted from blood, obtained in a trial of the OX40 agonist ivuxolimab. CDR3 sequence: CASSLPTSGAPEQYF. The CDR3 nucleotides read TGTGCCAGCAGCTTACCGACTAGCGGGGCCCCCGAGCAGTACTTC.